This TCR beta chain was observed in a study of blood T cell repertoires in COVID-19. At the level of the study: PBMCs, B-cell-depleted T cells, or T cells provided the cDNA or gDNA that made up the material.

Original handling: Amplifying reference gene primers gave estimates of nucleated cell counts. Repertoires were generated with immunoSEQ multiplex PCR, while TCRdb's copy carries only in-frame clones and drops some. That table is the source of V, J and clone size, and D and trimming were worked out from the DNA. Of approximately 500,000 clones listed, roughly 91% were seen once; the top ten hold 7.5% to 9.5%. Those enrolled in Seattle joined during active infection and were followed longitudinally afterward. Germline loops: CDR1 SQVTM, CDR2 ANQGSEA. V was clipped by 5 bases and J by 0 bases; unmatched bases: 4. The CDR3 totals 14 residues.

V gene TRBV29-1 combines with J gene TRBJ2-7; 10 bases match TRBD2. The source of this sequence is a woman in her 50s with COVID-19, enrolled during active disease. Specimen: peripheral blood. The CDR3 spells CSVQTSGPSYEQYF. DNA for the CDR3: TGCAGCGTTCAGACTAGCGGGCCCTCCTACGAGCAGTACTTC.